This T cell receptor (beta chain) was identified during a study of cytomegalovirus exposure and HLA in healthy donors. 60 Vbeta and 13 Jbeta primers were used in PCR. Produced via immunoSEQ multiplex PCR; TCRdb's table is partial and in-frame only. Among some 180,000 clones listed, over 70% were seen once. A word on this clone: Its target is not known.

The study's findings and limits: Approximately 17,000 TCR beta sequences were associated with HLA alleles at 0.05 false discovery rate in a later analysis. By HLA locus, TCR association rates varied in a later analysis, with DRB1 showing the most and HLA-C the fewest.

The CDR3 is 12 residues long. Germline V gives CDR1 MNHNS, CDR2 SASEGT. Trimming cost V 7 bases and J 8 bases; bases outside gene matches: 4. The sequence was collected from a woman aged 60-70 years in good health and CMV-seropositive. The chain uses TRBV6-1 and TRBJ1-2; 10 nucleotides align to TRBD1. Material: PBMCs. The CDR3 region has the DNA TGTGCCAGCACCCTGACAGGGGGCGGCTACACCTTC. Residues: CASTLTGGGYTF.